Below, 11 T cell receptor beta chains from the same sample are listed, as sequenced in a study of relationships among human T cell subsets. TCR alpha and beta CDR3s were amplified from mRNA by semiquantitative ARM-PCR. Tagged nested gene-specific primers were used first, then communal superprimers amplified exponentially. MiXCR, applied by TCRdb to the multiplex PCR reads, yields one record per CDR3 protein. The table records around 15,000 distinct CDR3 sequences, around 62% of them present only once. The sequenced material came from total T cells sorted from blood. The receptor source for this set is a man aged 35 to 55 in good health.

This clonotype was observed a handful of times. The J gene is TRBJ2-6, the V gene TRBV30, with 7 bases aligning to TRBD1. CDR3 size: 16 residues. Germline trimming cut 4 bases from V and 0 bases from J; bases unmatched to any gene: 6. The germline V gene has CDR1 GTSNPN and CDR2 SVGIG (reference sequence). The CDR3 nucleotides are TGTGCCTGGACCGGGACAGTGGTCTCTGGGGCCAACGTCCTGACTTTC. This codes for CAWTGTVVSGANVLTF.

This sequence joins TRBV28 and TRBJ1-5, with D perhaps matching TRBD1 (5 bases). Between the trimmed V and J ends, which lost 5 bases and 0 bases, there was a span of 11 bases. This CDR3 spans 15 amino acids. CDR1 and CDR2 from the germline V gene are MDHEN and SYDVKM. Here the CDR3 reads CASSLRQLSNQPQHF. In nucleotides, the CDR3 is TGTGCCAGCAGTCTCAGACAGCTTAGCAATCAGCCCCAGCATTTT.

The chain uses TRBV28 and TRBJ1-3; D remains ambiguous. The germline CDR1 and CDR2 sequences are MDHEN and SYDVKM. V was cut by 4 bases and J by 0 bases, with 13 bases left in between. CDR3 length: 16 amino acids. The CDR3 reads CASSSDPGVSGNTIYF. CDR3 nucleotides: TGTGCCAGCAGTTCAGATCCGGGAGTCTCTGGAAACACCATATATTTT.

This clonotype was observed a handful of times. CDR3 in DNA: TGCAGCGTTGCGCGCCAGGGGAGCTCCTACGAGCAGTACTTC. It translates to CSVARQGSSYEQYF. This chain uses TRBV29-1 with TRBJ2-7; TRBD1 might be the D (6 bases). This CDR3 spans 14 amino acids. V lost 4 bases and J lost 0, with 13 bases in between. Germline V gene sequence: CDR1 SQVTM, CDR2 ANQGSEA.

The chain uses TRBV5-1 and TRBJ2-3; 10 positions agree with TRBD1. The V gene end was trimmed by 4 bases and the J gene end by 1 base; junction bases not matched to a gene: 9. This CDR3 is built from 17 residues. Germline lookup yields CDR1 SGHRS and CDR2 YFSETQ. The CDR3 reads CASSDPAGTGGTDTQYF. For the CDR3, the DNA is TGCGCCAGCAGCGACCCTGCCGGGACAGGGGGCACAGATACGCAGTATTTT.

J is TRBJ1-1 and V is TRBV12-3 or TRBV12-4; D possibly corresponds to TRBD1 (5 bases). Trimming cost V 6 bases and J 1 base, with 15 bases left between them. CDR3 length: 15 amino acids. In nucleotides, the CDR3 is TGTGCCAGCAGGGCCACCGGGACGGAGAACACTGAAGCTTTCTTT. The encoded protein is CASRATGTENTEAFF.

This clonotype was seen more than once but under ten times. The rearrangement uses TRBV10-3 and TRBJ1-2, with 7 bases aligning to TRBD1. J was trimmed by 1 base and V by 5 bases; bases with no gene match: 1. In germline, CDR1 is ENHRY, CDR2 SYGVKD. This CDR3 is 13 amino acids long. CDR3 residues: CAISQGVNYGYTF. CDR3 coding DNA: TGTGCCATCAGTCAGGGGGTTAACTATGGCTACACCTTC.

This clonotype was seen a handful of times. The rearrangement uses TRBV29-1 and TRBJ1-2; D gene uncertain. The germline gives CDR1 SQVTM, CDR2 ANQGSEA. This CDR3 has 14 amino acids. V lost 3 bases to trimming and J lost 6 bases, with 17 bases between them. This CDR3 is CSVERRESRDGYTF. The CDR3, as DNA: TGCAGCGTTGAGAGGAGGGAATCGAGGGATGGCTACACCTTC.

The V and J genes are TRBV28 and TRBJ1-2; tentative D call: TRBD1 (5 bases). The V and J ends lost 4 bases and 6 bases respectively, with 18 bases between them. The CDR3 spans 15 residues. The germline V gene has CDR1 MDHEN and CDR2 SYDVKM. The CDR3 DNA sequence: TGTGCCAGCAGTTCCTCCGGGACGGACCTTCATGGCTACACCTTC. Its protein product is CASSSSGTDLHGYTF.

J is TRBJ1-1 and V is TRBV20-1, with D unresolved. The CDR3 length is 14 residues. From germline, CDR1 is DFQATT and CDR2 SNEGSKA (reference sequence). Deletions cut 2 bases from V and 4 bases from J, with 14 bases between. The DNA for the CDR3 is TGCAGTGCTAGACCTTCACTCCTGGCCACTGAAGCTTTCTTT. It yields the protein CSARPSLLATEAFF.

The chain links TRBV21-1 to TRBJ1-2. TRBV21-1 is a pseudogene locus. The CDR3 has 16 amino acids. The CDR3 protein is CASSTGTAGSNYGYTF. CDR3 in DNA: TGTGCCAGCAGCACTGGGACAGCGGGTTCAAACTATGGCTACACCTTC.